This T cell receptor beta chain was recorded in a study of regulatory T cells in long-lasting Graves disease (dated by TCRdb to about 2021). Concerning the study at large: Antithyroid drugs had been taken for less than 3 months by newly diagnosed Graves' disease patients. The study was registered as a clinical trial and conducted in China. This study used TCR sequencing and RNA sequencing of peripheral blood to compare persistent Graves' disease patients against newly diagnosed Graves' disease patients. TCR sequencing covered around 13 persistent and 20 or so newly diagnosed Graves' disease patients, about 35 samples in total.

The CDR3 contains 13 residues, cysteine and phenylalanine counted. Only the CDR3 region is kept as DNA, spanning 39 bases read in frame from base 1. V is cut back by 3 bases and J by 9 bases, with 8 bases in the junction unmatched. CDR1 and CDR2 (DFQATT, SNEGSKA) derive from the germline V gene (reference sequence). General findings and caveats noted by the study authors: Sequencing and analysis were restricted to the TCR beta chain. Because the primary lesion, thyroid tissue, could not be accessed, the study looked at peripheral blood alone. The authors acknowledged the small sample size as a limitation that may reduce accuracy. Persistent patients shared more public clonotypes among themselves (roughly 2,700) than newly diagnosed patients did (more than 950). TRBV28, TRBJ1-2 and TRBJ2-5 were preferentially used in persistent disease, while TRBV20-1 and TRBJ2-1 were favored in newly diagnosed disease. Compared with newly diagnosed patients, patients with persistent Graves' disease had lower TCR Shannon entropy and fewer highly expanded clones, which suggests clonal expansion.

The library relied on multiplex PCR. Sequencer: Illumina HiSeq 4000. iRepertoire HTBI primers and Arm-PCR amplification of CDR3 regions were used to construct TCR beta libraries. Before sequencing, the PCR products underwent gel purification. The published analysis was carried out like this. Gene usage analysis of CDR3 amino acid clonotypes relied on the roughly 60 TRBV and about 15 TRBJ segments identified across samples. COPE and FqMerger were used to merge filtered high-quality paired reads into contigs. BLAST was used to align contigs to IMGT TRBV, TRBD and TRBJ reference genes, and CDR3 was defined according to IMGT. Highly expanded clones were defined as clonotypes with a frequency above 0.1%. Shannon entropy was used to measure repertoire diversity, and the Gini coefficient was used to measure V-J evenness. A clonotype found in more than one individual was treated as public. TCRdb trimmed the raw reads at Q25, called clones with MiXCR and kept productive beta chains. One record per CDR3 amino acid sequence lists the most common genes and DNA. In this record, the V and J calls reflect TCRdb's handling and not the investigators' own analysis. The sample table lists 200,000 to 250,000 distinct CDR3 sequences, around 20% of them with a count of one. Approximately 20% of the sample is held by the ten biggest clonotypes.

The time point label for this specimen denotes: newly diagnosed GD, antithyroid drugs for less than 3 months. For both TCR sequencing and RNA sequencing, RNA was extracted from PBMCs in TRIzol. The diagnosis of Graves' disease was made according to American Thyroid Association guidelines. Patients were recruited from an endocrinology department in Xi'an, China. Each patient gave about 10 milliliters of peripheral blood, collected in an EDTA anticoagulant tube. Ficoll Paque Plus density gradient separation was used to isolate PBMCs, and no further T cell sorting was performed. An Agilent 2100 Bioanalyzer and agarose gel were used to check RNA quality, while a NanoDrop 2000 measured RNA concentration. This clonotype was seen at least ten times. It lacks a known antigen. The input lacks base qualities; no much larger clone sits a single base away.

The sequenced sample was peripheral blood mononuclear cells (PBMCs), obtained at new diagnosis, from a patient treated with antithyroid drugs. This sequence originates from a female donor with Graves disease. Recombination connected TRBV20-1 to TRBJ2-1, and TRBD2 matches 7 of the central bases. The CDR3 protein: CSASPSGAGEQFF. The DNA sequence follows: TGCAGTGCTAGCCCCAGCGGGGCGGGTGAGCAGTTCTTC.